These 18 T cell receptor beta chains originate from one sample sequenced in a study of shared clonotypes between healthy human individuals. The protocol was immunoSEQ multiplex PCR, while the TCRdb copy is restricted to in-frame clones and leaves out a portion. The sample yields 2 million to 2.5 million clones, approximately 96% seen once. Specimen: naive CD4+ T cells sorted from blood. The sample's subset: CD45RA+ positively selected. These receptors were obtained from a man between 18 and 29 years old in good health.

The J gene is TRBJ2-5, the V gene TRBV7-9; D gene unclear. The V end was cut by 4 bases, the J end by 2 bases, with 11 bases between. Per germline, CDR1 SEHNR and CDR2 FQNEAQ (reference sequence). The CDR3 loop spans 14 amino acids. CDR3 protein: CASSSAEEQETQYF. As DNA, the CDR3 is TGTGCCAGCAGCTCTGCAGAAGAGCAAGAGACCCAGTACTTC.

DNA of the CDR3: TGTGCCATTGCGACAGGAGATAATTCACCCCTCCACTTT. Translation: CAIATGDNSPLHF. This chain joins TRBV10-3 and TRBJ1-6; the D gene is possibly TRBD1 (6 bases). V shed 9 bases and J shed 5 bases, with 11 bases lying between them. The length of the CDR3 is 13 residues. Germline loops: CDR1 ENHRY, CDR2 SYGVKD.

The chain joins TRBV7-2 to TRBJ2-7; D ambiguous. With 4 bases removed from V and 5 bases from J, the gap between germline ends came to 12 bases. Per the germline V gene, CDR1 is SGHTA and CDR2 is FQGNSA. The CDR3 length is 13 residues. Written as DNA, the CDR3 is TGTGCCAGCAGCTCAGTAGGTGGCCACGAGCAGTACTTC. It specifies CASSSVGGHEQYF.

This chain uses TRBV28 with TRBJ1-6; D unresolved. CDR3 length: 17 residues. Trimming shortened V by 8 bases and J by 9 bases, and 26 bases separated the two germline ends. CDR1 is MDHEN and CDR2 is SYDVKM in the germline V gene. The DNA of the CDR3 is TGTGCCAGCTCGAGGACCAAGCACGGGGAGAGATTTTCACCCCTCCACTTT. The encoded protein is CASSRTKHGERFSPLHF. Full variable domain (outside the CDR3, taken from reference TRBV28 and TRBJ1-6): DVKVTQSSRYLVKRTGEKVFLECVQDMDHENMFWYRQDPGLGLRLIYFSYDVKMKEKGDIPEGYSVSREKKERFSLILESASTNQTSMYLCASSRTKHGERFSPLHFGNGTRLTVT.

The V gene is TRBV7-2, the J gene TRBJ2-4; 9 bases align to TRBD2. The V segment lost 1 base and the J segment 7 bases; nucleotides outside the gene matches: 8. The germline V gene encodes CDR1 SGHTA and CDR2 FQGNSA. The CDR3 totals 16 residues. CDR3 DNA: TGTGCCAGCAGCTTAGTGGGAGACAGCGGGGGGAACATTCAGTACTTC. Its translation: CASSLVGDSGGNIQYF.

V gene TRBV7-2 combines with J gene TRBJ2-2, with 9 bases identical to TRBD1. V was clipped by 5 bases and J by 7 bases; unmatched bases: 8. Per germline, CDR1 SGHTA and CDR2 FQGNSA. There are 15 residues in the CDR3. The CDR3 DNA is TGTGCCAGCAGCCACCGGGACAGGGAGTTCGGGGAGCTGTTTTTT. Translated: CASSHRDREFGELFF.

The chain couples TRBV5-1 to TRBJ2-5, with D perhaps matching TRBD1 (5 bases). The CDR3 length is 13 residues. Trimming took 2 bases from V and 5 from J, leaving 10 bases between them. The germline V gene has CDR1 SGHRS and CDR2 YFSETQ. The CDR3 nucleotides are TGCGCCAGCAGCTTACCAGGGTGGGAGACCCAGTACTTC. This translates into CASSLPGWETQYF.

The rearrangement links TRBV21-1 to TRBJ1-6; the D call in the table, TRBD1, was not verified against the DNA. TRBV21-1 is shown as a pseudogene. The CDR3 covers 18 residues. CDR3 DNA sequence: TGTGCCAGCAGCAAACCGTTTTGGCAGGGCAATGGAAATTCACCCCTCCACTTT. Protein: CASSKPFWQGNGNSPLHF.

The chain has TRBV14 and TRBJ2-1; possible D gene TRBD2, 6 bases. The CDR3 has 18 residues. Germline V gives CDR1 SGHDN, CDR2 FVKESK. V shed 0 bases and J shed 4 bases, with 19 bases lying between them. Written as DNA, the CDR3 is TGTGCCAGCAGCCAAGAAGGATATGGGCTAGCGCCATACAATGAGCAGTTCTTC. Amino acid sequence: CASSQEGYGLAPYNEQFF. The entire variable domain, with the rest obtained from reference TRBV14 and TRBJ2-1, is as follows: EAGVTQFPSHSVIEKGQTVTLRCDPISGHDNLYWYRRVMGKEIKFLLHFVKESKQDESGMPNNRFLAERTGGTYSTLKVQPAELEDSGVYFCASSQEGYGLAPYNEQFFGPGTRLTVL.

This clone appeared a single time. The chain links TRBV6-5 to TRBJ2-5; D may correspond to TRBD1 or TRBD2 (6 bases each). V was trimmed by 6 bases and J by 5 bases, leaving 10 bases between them. This CDR3 has 12 amino acids. Germline CDR1 reads MNHEY; CDR2 reads SVGAGI. DNA for the CDR3: TGTGCCAGCAGAGAGGGGGGTGAGACCCAGTACTTC. This encodes CASREGGETQYF.

The chain employs TRBV5-1 and TRBJ2-3, with D perhaps matching TRBD2 (5 bases). Germline-derived CDR1 and CDR2 are SGHRS and YFSETQ. CDR3 length equals 16 residues. V gave up 1 base and J gave up 1 base, with 13 bases separating them. The CDR3 DNA reads TGCGCCAGCAGCTTGCCCGAGGGAACTGGCACAGATACGCAGTATTTT. Its protein product is CASSLPEGTGTDTQYF.

This sequence joins TRBV29-1 and TRBJ1-2; weak D call: TRBD1 (5 bases). Germline CDR1 reads SQVTM; CDR2 reads ANQGSEA. The CDR3 length is 13 residues. V was shortened by 4 bases and J by 5 bases, with 14 bases between the two germline ends. The CDR3 sequence is CSVGSGTIYGYTF. The CDR3 DNA reads as TGCAGCGTTGGTTCCGGGACTATATATGGCTACACCTTC.

The chain combines TRBV18 with TRBJ1-1; 8 bases fit TRBD1. Germline CDR1 KGHSH, CDR2 LQKENI. CDR3 length equals 15 residues. V lost 1 base and J lost 10; bases outside the gene matches: 11. Here the CDR3 reads CASSPLTGQGAVAFF. In DNA form, the CDR3 reads TGTGCCAGCTCACCACTTACAGGTCAGGGGGCGGTAGCTTTCTTT.

The chain has TRBV18 and TRBJ2-2, with D possibly matching TRBD2 (6 bases). The length of the CDR3 is 16 residues. The V and J ends lost 0 bases and 6 bases respectively, with 14 bases between them. Germline V gene sequence: CDR1 KGHSH, CDR2 LQKENI. This CDR3 is CASSPPSGWYAGELFF. The CDR3 DNA follows: TGTGCCAGCTCACCACCTAGCGGTTGGTATGCCGGGGAGCTGTTTTTT.

This sequence joins TRBV5-1 and TRBJ1-3; the D is unclear. Trimming shortened V by 3 bases and J by 0 bases, and 13 bases separated the two germline ends. This CDR3 contains 16 residues. Germline lookup yields CDR1 SGHRS and CDR2 YFSETQ. The CDR3 coding sequence is TGCGCCAGCAGCTCGGCCGGGTTAAGCTCTGGAAACACCATATATTTT. Translating gives CASSSAGLSSGNTIYF. The full variable domain, in which reference TRBV5-1 and TRBJ1-3 provide the parts outside the CDR3, is KAGVTQTPRYLIKTRGQQVTLSCSPISGHRSVSWYQQTPGQGLQFLFEYFSETQRNKGNFPGRFSGRQFSNSRSEMNVSTLELGDSALYLCASSSAGLSSGNTIYFGEGSWLTVV.

On this clone itself: Different DNA sequences within this sample yield the same CDR3. The V gene is TRBV28, the J gene TRBJ1-1; possibly TRBD1 for D (6 bases). Germline V gene data show CDR1 as MDHEN and CDR2 as SYDVKM. Trimming shortened V by 6 bases and J by 0 bases, and 14 bases separated the two germline ends. The CDR3 sequence is 15 residues long. The CDR3 here is CASSSNRGMNTEAFF. The DNA of the CDR3 is TGTGCCAGCAGCTCAAATAGGGGGATGAACACTGAAGCTTTCTTT. Complete variable domain (other parts from reference TRBV28 and TRBJ1-1): DVKVTQSSRYLVKRTGEKVFLECVQDMDHENMFWYRQDPGLGLRLIYFSYDVKMKEKGDIPEGYSVSREKKERFSLILESASTNQTSMYLCASSSNRGMNTEAFFGQGTRLTVV.

This sequence joins TRBV11-2 and TRBJ2-3; D remains unclear. Germline CDR1 SGHAT, CDR2 FQNNGV. The V gene lost 2 bases and the J gene lost 4 bases, with 7 bases spanning the gap. This CDR3 has 13 residues. In DNA form, the CDR3 reads TGTGCCAGCAGCTTACGGAGATCAGATACGCAGTATTTT. Translated: CASSLRRSDTQYF.

The chain couples TRBV15 to TRBJ1-1; D remains unclear. Trimming took 1 base from V and 3 from J, leaving 6 bases between them. Germline V lookup: CDR1 LNHNV, CDR2 YYDKDF (reference sequence). The CDR3 totals 13 residues. CDR3 protein: CATSRVADTEAFF. CDR3 sequence (DNA): TGTGCCACCAGCAGAGTGGCAGACACTGAAGCTTTCTTT.